This T cell receptor beta chain was profiled in a study of cytomegalovirus exposure and HLA in healthy donors. Study context: A data release that came early held some 79 million unique TCRs from HLA-typed donors. Regarding the study as a whole: When analyzed later, a missense DCLRE1C variant was found to be linked to TCR beta V- and J-gene trimming. When presence/absence was analysed, sequencing depth was taken to be roughly uniform across donors.

This clone occurred a few times. Its matching antigen is unknown. The CDR3 covers 16 residues. CDR1 and CDR2 (germline): KGHSH, LQKENI. Trimming left V 4 bases short and J 0 bases short, with 12 bases between. Nominally healthy donors provided the samples, though records likely missed some immune exposures. This PCR relied on a set of 60 Vbeta primers and 13 Jbeta primers. Measured with immunoSEQ multiplex PCR; TCRdb has only the in-frame clones, and not every one. The profile shows fewer than 150,000 clones, about 70% of them singletons. The origin of this receptor is a woman aged 40 to 50 in good health and CMV-seronegative. The chain is built from TRBV18 and TRBJ1-4, with D maybe TRBD1 (5 bases). The sequencing sample was made of PBMCs. This CDR3 reads CASSRTSGATNEKLFF. CDR3 nucleotide sequence: TGTGCCAGCTCACGGACCTCGGGGGCAACTAATGAAAAACTGTTTTTT.